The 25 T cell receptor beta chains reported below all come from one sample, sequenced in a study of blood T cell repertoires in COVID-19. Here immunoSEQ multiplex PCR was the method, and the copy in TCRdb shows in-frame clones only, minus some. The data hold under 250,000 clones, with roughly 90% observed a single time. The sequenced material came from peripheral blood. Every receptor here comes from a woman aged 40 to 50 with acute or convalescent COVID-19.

The CDR3 loop is CASSLGIQGAGNTIYF. CDR3 in DNA: TGCGCCAGCAGCTTGGGTATTCAGGGGGCTGGAAACACCATATATTTT. This sequence joins TRBV5-1 and TRBJ1-3; 7 bases line up with TRBD1. This CDR3 is 16 amino acids long. V was pared by 0 bases and J by 2 bases, with 5 bases of the junction left unmatched. Germline CDR1 reads SGHRS; CDR2 reads YFSETQ.

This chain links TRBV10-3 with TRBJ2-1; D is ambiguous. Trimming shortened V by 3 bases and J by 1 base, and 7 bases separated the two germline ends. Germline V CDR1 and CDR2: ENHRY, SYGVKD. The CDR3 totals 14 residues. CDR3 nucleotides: TGTGCCATCAGTGATTCAGCGTCCTACAATGAGCAGTTCTTC. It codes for CAISDSASYNEQFF.

The CDR3 nucleotides read TGTGCCAGCAGCGCAAATCTAGCGGGGGGCCAAGAGACCCAGTACTTC. This translates into CASSANLAGGQETQYF. The gene calls are TRBV7-7 and TRBJ2-5, with 11 bases lining up with TRBD2. Germline V gene sequence: CDR1 SSHAT, CDR2 FNYEAQ (reference sequence). This CDR3 spans 16 amino acids. V lost 5 bases, J lost 1 base, and 6 bases stayed unmatched.

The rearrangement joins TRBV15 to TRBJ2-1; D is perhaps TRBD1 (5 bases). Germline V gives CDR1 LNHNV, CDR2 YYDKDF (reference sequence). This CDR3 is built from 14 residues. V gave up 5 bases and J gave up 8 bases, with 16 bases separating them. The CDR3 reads CATSLSSPGYEQFF. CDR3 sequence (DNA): TGTGCCACCAGCCTATCAAGTCCAGGGTATGAGCAGTTCTTC.

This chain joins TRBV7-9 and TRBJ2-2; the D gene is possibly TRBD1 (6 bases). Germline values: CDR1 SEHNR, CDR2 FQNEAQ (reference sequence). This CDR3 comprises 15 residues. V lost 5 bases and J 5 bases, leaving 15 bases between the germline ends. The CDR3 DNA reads TGTGCCAGCAGCATCCGGTCGAGGGGGACCGGGGAGCTGTTTTTT. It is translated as CASSIRSRGTGELFF.

The CDR3 is CASNRRDRGSEAFF. CDR3 DNA sequence: TGTGCCAGTAACCGTAGGGACAGGGGCTCTGAAGCTTTCTTT. This chain uses TRBV19 with TRBJ1-1; 10 bases are shared with TRBD1. The ends lost 7 bases at V and 6 bases at J; junction bases unmatched: 8. Germline V gene sequence: CDR1 LNHDA, CDR2 SQIVND (reference sequence). This CDR3 is built from 14 residues.

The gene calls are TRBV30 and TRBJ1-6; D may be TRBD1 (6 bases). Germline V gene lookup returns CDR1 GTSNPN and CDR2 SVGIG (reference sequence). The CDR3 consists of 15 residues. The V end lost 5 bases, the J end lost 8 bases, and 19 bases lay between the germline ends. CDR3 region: CAWLQGPAGDSPLHF. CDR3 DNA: TGTGCCTGGCTTCAGGGGCCCGCTGGAGATTCACCCCTCCACTTT. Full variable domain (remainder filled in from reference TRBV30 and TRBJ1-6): SQTIHQWPATLVQPVGSPLSLECTVEGTSNPNLYWYRQAAGRGLQLLFYSVGIGQISSEVPQNLSASRPQDRQFILSSKKLLLSDSGFYLCAWLQGPAGDSPLHFGNGTRLTVT.

The CDR3 bases are TGTGCCAGCAGTGAAGGACAGGGTTGGTATGGCTACACCTTC. Its protein is CASSEGQGWYGYTF. The V and J genes are TRBV6-1 and TRBJ1-2; TRBD1 matches at 7 bases. The ends lost 1 base at V and 5 bases at J; junction bases unmatched: 4. Germline CDR1 MNHNS, CDR2 SASEGT. The CDR3 has 14 residues.

The DNA for the CDR3 is TGTGCCAGCTCACCCACGACTAGCGGGGGGGCTGCAGATACGCAGTATTTT. Amino acid sequence: CASSPTTSGGAADTQYF. V is TRBV18 and J is TRBJ2-3, with 14 nucleotides matching TRBD2. The germline CDR1 and CDR2 sequences are KGHSH and LQKENI. The CDR3 is made up of 17 amino acids. Trimming at V came to 3 bases and at J to 4 bases, leaving 6 bases not matched to a gene.

CDR3 DNA: TGTGCCAGCAGAAGGGGGTCTGGAAACACCATATATTTT. Protein sequence: CASRRGSGNTIYF. The V gene is TRBV6-5, the J gene TRBJ1-3, with a tentative D call TRBD1 (6 bases). The V and J ends lost 6 bases and 1 base respectively, with 7 bases between them. Germline V lookup: CDR1 MNHEY, CDR2 SVGAGI. The CDR3 has 13 amino acids.

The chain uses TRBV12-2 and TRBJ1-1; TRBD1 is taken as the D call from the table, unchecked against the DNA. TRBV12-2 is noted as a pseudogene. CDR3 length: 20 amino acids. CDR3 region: CASRLGGQRGGDAVNTEAFF. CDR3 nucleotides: TGTGCAAGTCGCTTAGGGGGCCAACGAGGGGGAGACGCGGTGAACACTGAAGCTTTCTTT.

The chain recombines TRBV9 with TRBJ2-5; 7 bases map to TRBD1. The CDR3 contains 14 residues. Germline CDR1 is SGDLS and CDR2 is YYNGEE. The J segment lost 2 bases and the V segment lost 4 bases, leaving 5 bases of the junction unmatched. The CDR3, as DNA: TGTGCCAGCAGCCCGAGGGGACAGCAAGAGACCCAGTACTTC. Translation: CASSPRGQQETQYF. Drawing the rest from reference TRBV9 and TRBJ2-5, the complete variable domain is DSGVTQTPKHLITATGQRVTLRCSPRSGDLSVYWYQQSLDQGLQFLIQYYNGEERAKGNILERFSAQQFPDLHSELNLSSLELGDSALYFCASSPRGQQETQYFGPGTRLLVL.

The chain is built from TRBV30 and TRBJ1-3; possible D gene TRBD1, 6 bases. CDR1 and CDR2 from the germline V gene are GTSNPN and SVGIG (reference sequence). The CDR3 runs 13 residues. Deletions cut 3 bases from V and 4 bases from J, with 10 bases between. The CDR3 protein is CAWRGGVGNTIYF. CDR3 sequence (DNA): TGTGCCTGGAGAGGGGGGGTCGGAAACACCATATATTTT.

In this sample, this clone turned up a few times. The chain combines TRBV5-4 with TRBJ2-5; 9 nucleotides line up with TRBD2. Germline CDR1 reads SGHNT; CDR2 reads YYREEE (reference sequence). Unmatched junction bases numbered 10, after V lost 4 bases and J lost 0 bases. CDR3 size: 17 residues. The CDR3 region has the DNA TGTGCCAGCAGCGAACGAATGAGCGGGGGGTACCAAGAGACCCAGTACTTC. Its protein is CASSERMSGGYQETQYF.

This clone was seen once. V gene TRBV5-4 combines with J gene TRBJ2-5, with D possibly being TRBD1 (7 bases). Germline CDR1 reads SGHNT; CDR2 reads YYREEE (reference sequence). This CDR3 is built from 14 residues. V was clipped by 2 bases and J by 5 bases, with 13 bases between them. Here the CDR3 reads CASSLGGGEETQYF. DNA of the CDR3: TGTGCCAGCAGCTTAGGAGGGGGCGAGGAGACCCAGTACTTC.

CDR3 protein: CTSSQPIIMDSIIRHGTDTQYF. CDR3 DNA: TGCACCAGCAGCCAACCTATTATTATGGACAGTATTATCCGACACGGCACAGATACGCAGTATTTT. This chain connects TRBV1 to TRBJ2-3; no DNA check was done on the table's D call, TRBD1. TRBV1 is tagged as a pseudogene. The CDR3 length is 22 residues.

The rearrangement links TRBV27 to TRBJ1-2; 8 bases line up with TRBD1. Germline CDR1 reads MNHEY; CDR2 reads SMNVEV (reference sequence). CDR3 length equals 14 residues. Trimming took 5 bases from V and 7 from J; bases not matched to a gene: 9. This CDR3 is CASSMAQGAIGYTF. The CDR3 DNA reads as TGTGCCAGCAGTATGGCGCAGGGGGCAATTGGCTACACCTTC.

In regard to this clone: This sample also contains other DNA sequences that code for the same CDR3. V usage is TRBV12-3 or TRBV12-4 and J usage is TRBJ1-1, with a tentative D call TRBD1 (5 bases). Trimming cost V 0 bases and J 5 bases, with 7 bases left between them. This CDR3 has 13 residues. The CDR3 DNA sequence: TGTGCCAGCAGTTTAGCACAGGTTACTGAAGCTTTCTTT. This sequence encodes CASSLAQVTEAFF.

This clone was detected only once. In DNA form, the CDR3 reads TGTGCCAGCAGCTATCGAACAGGGGGCACTGAAGCTTTCTTT. Its translation is CASSYRTGGTEAFF. V usage is TRBV9 and J usage is TRBJ1-1; 8 bases map to TRBD1. The CDR3 has 14 residues. The germline gives CDR1 SGDLS, CDR2 YYNGEE. Trimming took 4 bases from V and 4 from J; bases not matched to a gene: 6. The full variable domain, with the rest looked up from reference TRBV9 and TRBJ1-1, is DSGVTQTPKHLITATGQRVTLRCSPRSGDLSVYWYQQSLDQGLQFLIQYYNGEERAKGNILERFSAQQFPDLHSELNLSSLELGDSALYFCASSYRTGGTEAFFGQGTRLTVV.

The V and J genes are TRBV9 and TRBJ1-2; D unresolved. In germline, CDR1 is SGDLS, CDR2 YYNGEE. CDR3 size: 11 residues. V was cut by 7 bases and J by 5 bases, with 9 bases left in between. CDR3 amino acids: CASYGLYGYTF. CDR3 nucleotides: TGTGCCAGCTATGGCTTGTATGGCTACACCTTC.

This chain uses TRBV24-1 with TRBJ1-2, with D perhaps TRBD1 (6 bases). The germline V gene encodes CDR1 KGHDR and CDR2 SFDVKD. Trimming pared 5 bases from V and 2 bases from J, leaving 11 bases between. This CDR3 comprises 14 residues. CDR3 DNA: TGTGCCACCAGTGTAACAGGGCTAAACTATGGCTACACCTTC. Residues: CATSVTGLNYGYTF.

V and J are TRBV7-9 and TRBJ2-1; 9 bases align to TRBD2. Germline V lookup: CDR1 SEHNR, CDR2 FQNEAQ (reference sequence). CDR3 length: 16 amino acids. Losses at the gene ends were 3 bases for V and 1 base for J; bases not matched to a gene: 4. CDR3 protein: CASSFSGGRSYNEQFF. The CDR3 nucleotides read TGTGCCAGCAGCTTTAGCGGGGGCCGATCCTACAATGAGCAGTTCTTC.

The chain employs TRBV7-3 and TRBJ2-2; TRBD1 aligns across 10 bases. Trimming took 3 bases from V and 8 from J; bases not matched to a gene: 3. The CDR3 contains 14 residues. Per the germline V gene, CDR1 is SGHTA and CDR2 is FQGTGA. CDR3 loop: CASSLDRGYGELFF. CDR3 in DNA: TGTGCCAGCAGCTTGGACAGGGGGTATGGGGAGCTGTTTTTT.

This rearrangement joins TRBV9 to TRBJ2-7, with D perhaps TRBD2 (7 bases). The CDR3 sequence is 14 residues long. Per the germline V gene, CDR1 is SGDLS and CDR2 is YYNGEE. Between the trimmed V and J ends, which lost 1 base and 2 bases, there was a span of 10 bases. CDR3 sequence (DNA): TGTGCCAGCAGCGTAAGGGGGGGGGCCTACGAGCAGTACGTC. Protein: CASSVRGGAYEQYV.

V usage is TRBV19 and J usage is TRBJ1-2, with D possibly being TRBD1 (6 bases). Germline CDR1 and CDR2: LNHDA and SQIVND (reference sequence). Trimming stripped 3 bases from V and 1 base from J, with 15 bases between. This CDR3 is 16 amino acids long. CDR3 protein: CASSMLAGEINYGYTF. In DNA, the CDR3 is TGTGCCAGTAGTATGTTGGCAGGGGAGATTAACTATGGCTACACCTTC.